This TCR beta chain was sequenced during a study of blood T cells in healthy people across ages. Through a sample-barcoded 5' primer and a J-beta primer mix, a second PCR was run for roughly 6 to 11 cycles. TCRdb re-called the 5' RACE reads with MiXCR, one entry per CDR3 protein. The sample lists 700,000 to 900,000 distinct CDR3 sequences; roughly 50% were seen once. J lost 5 bases, V lost 3 bases, and 9 bases had no gene match. The CDR3 loop spans 15 amino acids. CDR1 and CDR2 from the germline V gene are LGHNA and YNFKEQ. In terms of origin and age, donors were healthy Caucasian individuals from Russia aged about 6 to 90.

Sequenced material: blood. The chain joins TRBV4-2 to TRBJ1-2; 7 bases fit TRBD1. The sequence derives from an elderly man in good health. The CDR3 sequence is CASSQRGGVLYGYTF. DNA for the CDR3: TGTGCCAGCAGCCAGAGAGGGGGCGTACTTTATGGCTACACCTTC.